This TCR beta chain derives from a study of response to subunit inactivated influenza vaccine (dated by TCRdb to the late 2010s). Regarding the research as a whole: Deep quantitative profiling of the T cell receptor repertoire was used in the study to follow responses to a trivalent subunit inactivated influenza vaccine. On the study overall, not on this receptor specifically: The authors proposed that each seasonal influenza vaccination may bring in only a limited number of new T cells.

Libraries were built with RT-PCR. Data came from an Illumina HiSeq 2500. The raw public reads went through TCRdb reprocessing: fastp at Q25, MiXCR clone calling, in-frame beta chains kept. One record per CDR3 amino acid sequence lists the most common genes and DNA. The sample records 300,000 to 350,000 distinct CDR3 sequences, around 20% of which are singletons. The top ten constitute 9% to 12% of the sample. This clonotype was seen a few times. No antigen is known for it. It has no much larger one-base neighbor in the sample; base qualities were not kept. The germline V gene encodes CDR1 MNHEY and CDR2 SVGEGT. V and J are trimmed by 5 bases and 6 bases, and the gene matches miss 7 bases of the junction. Its CDR3 holds 13 amino acids, cysteine through phenylalanine. Only the CDR3 portion is preserved as DNA: 39 bases, with reading frame beginning at the first base.

The sequences come from PBMCs from blood, collected approximately 22 months after vaccination. The TCR was taken from a man between 50 and 69 years old who received an inactivated influenza vaccine. Donor details come from another sample of the same person, matched by shared clones. In this chain, TRBV6-2 or TRBV6-3 is recombined with TRBJ2-7; 7 of the junction bases match TRBD1. The CDR3 protein: CASSRGQVGEQYF. At the DNA level, the sequence is TGTGCCAGCAGTAGAGGACAGGTCGGCGAGCAGTACTTC.